Below are 5 T cell receptor beta chains sequenced from a single sample in a study of regulatory T cells in long-lasting Graves disease. Researchers made TCR beta libraries by using iRepertoire HTBI primers and running Arm-PCR on CDR3 regions. One entry per CDR3 protein results from TCRdb running MiXCR on the multiplex PCR reads. The top ten hold about 20% of the sample, which has under 500,000 distinct CDR3 sequences, roughly 20% seen once. Time point defined: persistent/refractory GD, antithyroid drugs over 5 years with positive TRAb. The TCR library used RNA extracted from PBMCs. Sequenced here: peripheral blood mononuclear cells (PBMCs), sampled when the disease was refractory, from a patient treated with antithyroid drugs. The receptors were gathered from a female donor with Graves disease.

This clonotype was recorded a few times. CDR3: CSARDPSPGQAFYEQYF. CDR3 sequence (DNA): TGCAGTGCTAGAGATCCCTCTCCGGGACAGGCGTTTTACGAGCAGTACTTC. This sequence joins TRBV20-1 and TRBJ2-7; 8 bases line up with TRBD1. This CDR3 is 17 amino acids long. Trimming at V came to 0 bases and at J to 4 bases, leaving 14 bases not matched to a gene. Germline CDR1 DFQATT, CDR2 SNEGSKA (reference sequence).

This clonotype was seen repeatedly, ten times or more. This chain links TRBV28 with TRBJ1-5; D not certain. The CDR3 length is 14 residues. V dropped 5 bases and J dropped 11 bases, with 19 bases sitting between them. Germline CDR1 and CDR2: MDHEN and SYDVKM. CDR3 bases: TGTGCCAGCAGTATTACGAGCGAGCAATGGGCCCAGCATTTT. This translates into CASSITSEQWAQHF.

In nucleotides, the CDR3 is TGCAGTGCTAGATCAGCCCCCTCGAACGAGCAGTACTTC. As protein: CSARSAPSNEQYF. V and J are TRBV20-1 and TRBJ2-7; the D is unclear. The CDR3 runs 13 residues. Germline V CDR1 and CDR2: DFQATT, SNEGSKA (reference sequence). The ends were cut back, 2 bases at V and 5 bases at J, with 13 bases in the middle.

The chain employs TRBV20-1 and TRBJ2-1, with D hard to call. This CDR3 has 12 amino acids. Germline values: CDR1 DFQATT, CDR2 SNEGSKA (reference sequence). Between the trimmed V and J ends, which lost 5 bases and 10 bases, there was a span of 15 bases. CDR3 DNA: TGCAGTGCTTCACAGACCCAACGGGAGCAGTTCTTC. Translation: CSASQTQREQFF.

This clonotype has only a few counts. The chain has TRBV20-1 and TRBJ2-5; TRBD2 agrees at 15 bases. This CDR3 is built from 19 residues. Germline CDR1 is DFQATT and CDR2 is SNEGSKA (reference sequence). The V gene end was trimmed by 0 bases and the J gene end by 4 bases; junction bases not matched to a gene: 12. The CDR3 protein is CSARDNHGTSGRRPETQYF. The CDR3 DNA reads as TGCAGTGCTAGAGATAACCATGGGACTAGCGGGAGGCGGCCAGAGACCCAGTACTTC.